The clone carrying this T cell receptor (beta chain) came up once. This record comes from a study of blood T cell repertoires in COVID-19. Study-wide context: Both acute and convalescent COVID-19 samples were obtained from the United States, Italy and Spain. The analysed material was cDNA or gDNA that came from T cells, B-cell-depleted T cells, or PBMCs.

Methods used by the authors: Amplification of reference gene primers was used by the study to estimate nucleated cell counts. Sequencing used immunoSEQ multiplex PCR; TCRdb keeps in-frame clones, though not all of them. V and J calls and clone size are those listed in that table; D and trimming were worked out from the DNA. The sample lists 150,000 to 200,000 clones; around 87% were seen once. The CDR3 loop spans 13 amino acids. Germline loops: CDR1 MDHEN, CDR2 SYDVKM. Between the trimmed V and J ends, which lost 10 bases and 4 bases, there was a span of 15 bases. V is TRBV28 and J is TRBJ2-3, with D possibly being TRBD2 (6 bases). The sample was peripheral blood. The TCR comes from a woman aged 80 or over in a cohort sampled during active or convalescent COVID-19. This CDR3 reads CAIPGENSDTQYF. The CDR3 nucleotides are TGTGCCATCCCGGGAGAGAATTCAGATACGCAGTATTTT.